A single sample gave rise to the 32 T cell receptor beta chains below, sequenced in a study of CD8 T cells in ankylosing spondylitis. MiXCR, run by TCRdb on the 5' RACE reads, gives a single entry per CDR3 protein. The data show 300,000 to 350,000 distinct CDR3 sequences, around a tenth seen once. What was sequenced was blood, either unsorted or a sorted T cell fraction (not recorded which). The receptors derive from a female donor with ankylosing spondylitis or in good health (not recorded which).

The CDR3 region is CASSLARRSEAFF. The CDR3 coding sequence is TGTGCCAGCAGCTTAGCGCGGCGGTCAGAAGCTTTCTTT. The gene calls are TRBV7-8 and TRBJ1-1; D unresolved. This CDR3 has 13 amino acids. The ends were cut back, 0 bases at V and 8 bases at J, with 10 bases in the middle. Germline-derived CDR1 and CDR2 are SGHVS and FQNEAQ.

The genes are TRBV5-1 and TRBJ1-4; maybe TRBD1 (5 bases). The ends were cut back, 4 bases at V and 3 bases at J, with 10 bases in the middle. From germline, CDR1 is SGHRS and CDR2 YFSETQ. There are 14 residues in the CDR3. For the CDR3, the DNA is TGCGCCAGCAGCCAGGGACCAGCTAATGAAAAACTGTTTTTT. The encoded protein is CASSQGPANEKLFF.

This CDR3 reads CASSSPGQGDNEQFF. CDR3 DNA sequence: TGTGCCAGCAGCTCCCCGGGACAGGGCGACAATGAGCAGTTCTTC. This chain uses TRBV5-6 with TRBJ2-1, with 9 bases that match TRBD1. In germline, CDR1 is SGHDT, CDR2 YYEEEE. This CDR3 is 15 amino acids long. V lost 3 bases, J lost 5 bases, and 6 bases stayed unmatched.

The chain joins TRBV3-1 to TRBJ2-7; tentatively, D is TRBD2 (6 bases). Trimming cost V 2 bases and J 6 bases, with 17 bases left between them. CDR3 length: 15 residues. The germline gives CDR1 LGHDT, CDR2 YNNKEL (reference sequence). CDR3 region: CASSQTGSPTSEQYF. In DNA, the CDR3 is TGTGCCAGCAGCCAAACCGGGAGTCCGACTTCCGAGCAGTACTTC.

At least ten counts were recorded for this clonotype. The chain uses TRBV5-1 and TRBJ2-2; maybe TRBD1 (6 bases). This CDR3 has 12 amino acids. Deletions cut 9 bases from V and 8 bases from J, with 14 bases between. Germline CDR1 reads SGHRS; CDR2 reads YFSETQ. CDR3 residues: CAISQGEGELFF. Here the CDR3 DNA reads TGCGCCATATCACAGGGTGAAGGGGAGCTGTTTTTT.

This clonotype was seen more than once but under ten times. V and J are TRBV5-1 and TRBJ1-6; maybe TRBD1 (5 bases). There are 16 residues in the CDR3. Trimming removed 1 base at V and 7 bases at J, with 15 bases between. Germline CDR1 SGHRS, CDR2 YFSETQ. CDR3 in amino acids: CASSLNVQGNNSPLHF. For the CDR3, the DNA is TGCGCCAGCAGCTTGAATGTTCAGGGCAACAATTCACCCCTCCACTTT. The variable domain in full, completed from reference TRBV5-1 and TRBJ1-6, reads KAGVTQTPRYLIKTRGQQVTLSCSPISGHRSVSWYQQTPGQGLQFLFEYFSETQRNKGNFPGRFSGRQFSNSRSEMNVSTLELGDSALYLCASSLNVQGNNSPLHFGNGTRLTVT.

This clonotype was observed many times. The V call is TRBV29-1, the J call TRBJ2-1; TRBD2 matches 7 bases. The CDR3 length is 15 residues. The V gene's germline CDR1 is SQVTM and CDR2 ANQGSEA. J lost 1 base, V lost 6 bases, and 9 bases had no gene match. The CDR3 here is CSVAHGLVSYNEQFF. In DNA form, the CDR3 reads TGCAGCGTCGCTCATGGACTAGTTTCCTACAATGAGCAGTTCTTC.

This clonotype was seen repeatedly, ten times or more. The rearrangement joins TRBV9 to TRBJ1-5; possible D gene TRBD1, 5 bases. The V end was cut by 2 bases, the J end by 7 bases, with 13 bases between. The CDR3 spans 14 residues. The germline CDR1 and CDR2 sequences are SGDLS and YYNGEE. CDR3 residues: CASSVGGGNQPQHF. CDR3 sequence (DNA): TGTGCCAGCAGCGTGGGCGGGGGAAACCAGCCCCAGCATTTT. Full variable domain (missing parts from reference TRBV9 and TRBJ1-5): DSGVTQTPKHLITATGQRVTLRCSPRSGDLSVYWYQQSLDQGLQFLIQYYNGEERAKGNILERFSAQQFPDLHSELNLSSLELGDSALYFCASSVGGGNQPQHFGDGTRLSIL.

At least ten counts were recorded for this clonotype. The chain links TRBV5-1 to TRBJ2-5; weak D call: TRBD2 (5 bases). The V gene's germline CDR1 is SGHRS and CDR2 YFSETQ. This CDR3 contains 15 residues. V was shortened by 0 bases and J by 5 bases, with 14 bases between the two germline ends. The CDR3 DNA sequence: TGCGCCAGCAGCTTGGAGGAGGCTAGTGTGGAGACCCAGTACTTC. Translated: CASSLEEASVETQYF.

This clonotype was found many times. V gene TRBV6-7 combines with J gene TRBJ1-5; 10 nucleotides align to TRBD1. TRBV6-7 is an open reading frame, and its role is uncertain. V gave up 5 bases and J gave up 4 bases; unmatched junction bases: 8. This CDR3 has 16 residues. This CDR3 reads CASSDRDRGPNQPQHF. The CDR3 region has the DNA TGTGCCAGCAGTGACCGGGACAGGGGCCCAAATCAGCCCCAGCATTTT.

This clonotype occurred many times. The J gene is TRBJ1-6, the V gene TRBV27; the D is unclear. The V gene's germline CDR1 is MNHEY and CDR2 SMNVEV (reference sequence). V dropped 4 bases and J dropped 5 bases, with 15 bases sitting between them. The CDR3 sequence is 16 residues long. CDR3 protein: CASSSGWTADNSPLHF. DNA of the CDR3: TGTGCCAGCAGTTCTGGATGGACCGCCGATAATTCACCCCTCCACTTT.

This clonotype was recorded at least ten times. The chain employs TRBV9 and TRBJ2-4, with 11 bases identical to TRBD2. The ends lost 0 bases at V and 0 bases at J; junction bases unmatched: 8. This CDR3 is built from 19 residues. The V gene's germline CDR1 is SGDLS and CDR2 YYNGEE. The CDR3 here is CASSVAPSGGSLAKNIQYF. As DNA, the CDR3 is TGTGCCAGCAGCGTAGCCCCTAGCGGGGGGTCCCTAGCCAAAAACATTCAGTACTTC.

Worth noting for this clonotype: A much more abundant neighbour one base away suggests this may be a read error. The chain has TRBV9 and TRBJ2-1; the D is unclear. Per the germline V gene, CDR1 is SGDLS and CDR2 is YYNGEE. The CDR3 has 13 amino acids. CDR3 residues: CASTVAAAYEQFF. Here the CDR3 DNA reads TGTGCCAGCACCGTAGCAGCAGCATATGAGCAGTTCTTC.

The J gene is TRBJ2-1, the V gene TRBV27; 9 bases line up with TRBD2. Trimming at V came to 5 bases and at J to 9 bases, leaving 17 bases not matched to a gene. This CDR3 is built from 17 residues. CDR1 MNHEY and CDR2 SMNVEV come from the germline V gene (reference sequence). The CDR3 sequence: CASSPRTSAARGGEQFF. The CDR3 region has the DNA TGTGCCAGCAGTCCCCGGACTAGCGCCGCGAGGGGGGGTGAGCAGTTCTTC.

The chain is built from TRBV18 and TRBJ1-3; D gene ambiguous. The CDR3 covers 15 residues. V lost 0 bases and J 3 bases, leaving 9 bases between the germline ends. From germline, CDR1 is KGHSH and CDR2 LQKENI. In nucleotides, the CDR3 is TGTGCCAGCTCACCACCCCGGGCTGATGGAAACACCATATATTTT. Its protein is CASSPPRADGNTIYF.

This clonotype was counted a single time. This may stem from a read error, because a much larger clone lies one nucleotide away. V gene TRBV29-1 combines with J gene TRBJ1-2, with a possible D match to TRBD1 (5 bases). The CDR3 covers 13 residues. Looked up from germline, CDR1 is SQVTM and CDR2 is ANQGSEA. The CDR3 region is CIVGTGLNYGYTF. Here the CDR3 DNA reads TGCATCGTTGGGACCGGATTGAACTATGGCTACACCTTC.

As for this clonotype: A much larger clone differs by one base, so this may be a read error. The chain has TRBV20-1 and TRBJ2-2, with 8 bases lining up with TRBD2. The CDR3 has 14 residues. V shed 5 bases, J shed 5 bases, and the junction held 7 bases outside the gene matches. CDR1 is DFQATT and CDR2 is SNEGSKA in the germline V gene (reference sequence). In DNA form, the CDR3 reads TGCAGTGCTCAGAGCGGGAGAGGGACCGGGGAGCTGTTTTTT. Translating it yields CSAQSGRGTGELFF.

This clonotype was seen at least ten times. V usage is TRBV5-1 and J usage is TRBJ2-7; weak D call: TRBD2 (6 bases). Deletions cut 2 bases from V and 5 bases from J, with 14 bases between. From germline, CDR1 is SGHRS and CDR2 YFSETQ. The CDR3 contains 14 residues. The DNA for the CDR3 is TGCGCCAGCAGCTTCGGGAGTTTAGGCCACGAGCAGTACTTC. This gives the protein CASSFGSLGHEQYF. The whole variable domain, remainder taken from reference TRBV5-1 and TRBJ2-7, is KAGVTQTPRYLIKTRGQQVTLSCSPISGHRSVSWYQQTPGQGLQFLFEYFSETQRNKGNFPGRFSGRQFSNSRSEMNVSTLELGDSALYLCASSFGSLGHEQYFGPGTRLTVT.

This clonotype was detected a few times. The chain has TRBV18 and TRBJ2-1; 7 bases align to TRBD1. This CDR3 region has 13 residues. Germline CDR1 and CDR2: KGHSH and LQKENI. The ends lost 3 bases at V and 8 bases at J; junction bases unmatched: 4. The CDR3 sequence: CASSPGTGDEQFF. For the CDR3, the DNA is TGTGCCAGCTCACCTGGAACAGGGGATGAGCAGTTCTTC.

The table lists this clonotype with a count of one. The J gene is TRBJ2-2, the V gene TRBV20-1; D may be TRBD2 (5 bases). The ends were cut back, 5 bases at V and 6 bases at J, with 19 bases in the middle. This CDR3 has 15 amino acids. Germline V gene data show CDR1 as DFQATT and CDR2 as SNEGSKA (reference sequence). The CDR3 spells CSAGKAVLAPGELFF. The CDR3 region has the DNA TGCAGTGCTGGAAAAGCTGTTCTAGCCCCCGGGGAGCTGTTTTTT.

The chain links TRBV5-1 to TRBJ2-1, with a weak D call TRBD2 (7 bases). The V end lost 1 base, the J end lost 8 bases, and 13 bases lay between the germline ends. The CDR3 is 14 residues long. Germline V CDR1 and CDR2: SGHRS, YFSETQ. Here the CDR3 DNA reads TGCGCCAGCAGCTTGAGAGGGGGGGAGCATGAGCAGTTCTTC. Protein product: CASSLRGGEHEQFF.

This clonotype was found many times. The chain employs TRBV11-2 and TRBJ2-1, with TRBD2 matching over 8 bases. J gave up 8 bases and V 2 bases, and 8 bases lay outside the gene matches. The CDR3 runs 15 residues. Per the germline V gene, CDR1 is SGHAT and CDR2 is FQNNGV. The CDR3 DNA follows: TGTGCCAGCAGCTTAAGGACTAGCAATCGGTATGAGCAGTTCTTC. Translating it yields CASSLRTSNRYEQFF.

This clonotype appeared many times. The chain has TRBV5-1 and TRBJ2-2, with TRBD1 matching 9 bases. The CDR3 contains 17 residues. V shed 7 bases and J 6 bases; nucleotides not matched to a gene: 16. Germline CDR1 reads SGHRS; CDR2 reads YFSETQ. CDR3 region: CASSDKGQGGGAGELFF. The CDR3 nucleotides are TGCGCCAGCTCCGATAAGGGACAGGGAGGAGGCGCCGGGGAGCTGTTTTTT.

The V call is TRBV5-1, the J call TRBJ1-5; TRBD1 is a possible D gene (6 bases). V lost 7 bases and J lost 5, with 19 bases in between. Germline V gives CDR1 SGHRS, CDR2 YFSETQ. The CDR3 consists of 15 residues. The CDR3 sequence is CASSEGGGFDQPQHF. CDR3 sequence (DNA): TGCGCCAGCTCCGAGGGGGGAGGGTTCGATCAGCCCCAGCATTTT. The variable domain in full, completed from reference TRBV5-1 and TRBJ1-5, reads KAGVTQTPRYLIKTRGQQVTLSCSPISGHRSVSWYQQTPGQGLQFLFEYFSETQRNKGNFPGRFSGRQFSNSRSEMNVSTLELGDSALYLCASSEGGGFDQPQHFGDGTRLSIL.

In its sample, this clonotype was seen many times. The chain combines TRBV5-1 with TRBJ2-2; D remains unclear. CDR1 and CDR2 (germline): SGHRS, YFSETQ. The CDR3 extends over 14 amino acids. V was clipped by 0 bases and J by 3 bases, with 6 bases between them. The CDR3 spells CASSLDGDTGELFF. DNA of the CDR3: TGCGCCAGCAGCTTGGATGGCGACACCGGGGAGCTGTTTTTT.

This clonotype was observed many times. The V call is TRBV12-3 or TRBV12-4, the J call TRBJ1-6; weak D call: TRBD1 (6 bases). Trimming removed 5 bases from V and 0 bases from J, with 17 bases in between. The CDR3 covers 18 residues. The CDR3 region has the DNA TGTGCCAGCAGTCCAAACAGGGTTTTGGGCTCCTATAATTCACCCCTCCACTTT. Residues: CASSPNRVLGSYNSPLHF.

The rearrangement links TRBV10-3 to TRBJ1-5; D possibly corresponds to TRBD1 (5 bases). CDR3 length equals 15 residues. CDR1 is ENHRY, CDR2 SYGVKD, per germline. The V and J ends lost 11 bases and 1 base respectively, with 18 bases between them. CDR3 in amino acids: CASCQVGGSNQPQHF. Here the CDR3 DNA reads TGTGCCTCCTGCCAAGTCGGGGGGAGCAATCAGCCCCAGCATTTT.

This clonotype was observed many times. This chain uses TRBV27 with TRBJ1-1; D is uncertain. V lost 6 bases to trimming and J lost 2 bases, with 13 bases between them. The CDR3 loop spans 14 amino acids. Germline CDR1 MNHEY, CDR2 SMNVEV (reference sequence). CDR3 sequence (DNA): TGTGCCAGCAGCCCTGCTCGATCCAACACTGAAGCTTTCTTT. The encoded protein is CASSPARSNTEAFF.

Many counts were recorded for this clonotype. The chain couples TRBV6-1 to TRBJ1-2; 7 nucleotides agree with TRBD1. Germline V gene lookup returns CDR1 MNHNS and CDR2 SASEGT. With 9 bases clipped from V and 2 bases from J, the junction kept 9 bases outside the gene matches. The CDR3 runs 14 residues. The CDR3 here is CASLVQGINYGYTF. In DNA form, the CDR3 reads TGTGCCAGTTTGGTACAGGGGATCAACTATGGCTACACCTTC.

A few counts support this clonotype. This chain uses TRBV27 with TRBJ2-6; 7 bases line up with TRBD1. J gave up 2 bases and V 3 bases, and 7 bases lay outside the gene matches. CDR1 and CDR2 from the germline V gene are MNHEY and SMNVEV (reference sequence). This CDR3 region has 17 residues. The CDR3 region has the DNA TGTGCCAGCAGTTTCGCCGACAGGGTAGCTGGGGCCAACGTCCTGACTTTC. This gives the protein CASSFADRVAGANVLTF.

In its sample, this clonotype was seen many times. The J gene is TRBJ2-1, the V gene TRBV12-3 or TRBV12-4; possible D gene TRBD1, 7 bases. The CDR3 loop spans 15 amino acids. The V end lost 1 base, the J end lost 5 bases, and 12 bases lay between the germline ends. DNA of the CDR3: TGTGCCAGCAGTTTAGGTCAGGGGGGAGACAATGAGCAGTTCTTC. It encodes CASSLGQGGDNEQFF.

This clonotype appeared many times. The chain is built from TRBV7-2 and TRBJ2-7; possibly TRBD1 or TRBD2 for D (5 bases each). There are 15 residues in the CDR3. CDR1 and CDR2 (germline): SGHTA, FQGNSA. The ends were cut back, 5 bases at V and 2 bases at J, with 16 bases in the middle. The CDR3 nucleotides read TGTGCCAGCAGCCCGGATCCGGGACGGCCCTACGAGCAGTACTTC. Amino acid sequence: CASSPDPGRPYEQYF.